The 19 T cell receptor beta chains reported below all come from one sample, sequenced in a study of blood T cell repertoires in COVID-19. Here immunoSEQ multiplex PCR was the method, and the copy in TCRdb shows in-frame clones only, minus some. The data contain roughly 200,000 clones, 80% to 90% of them singletons. The sample comprised peripheral blood. All receptors come from a woman younger than 30 who had recovered from COVID-19.

The rearrangement joins TRBV7-9 to TRBJ2-2; 10 bases map to TRBD1. From germline, CDR1 is SEHNR and CDR2 FQNEAQ (reference sequence). With V trimmed by 1 base and J by 4 bases, 3 bases remained unmatched. The CDR3 sequence is 16 residues long. CDR3: CASSLGQGATTGELFF. CDR3 nucleotides: TGTGCCAGCAGCTTAGGACAGGGGGCGACCACCGGGGAGCTGTTTTTT.

The J gene is TRBJ2-3, the V gene TRBV19, with D perhaps matching TRBD2 (7 bases). Trimming cost V 1 base and J 6 bases, with 14 bases left between them. CDR3 length: 15 amino acids. The germline V gene has CDR1 LNHDA and CDR2 SQIVND (reference sequence). CDR3 DNA sequence: TGTGCCAGTAGTATAGGGGGGGGGCGCCTCGATACGCAGTATTTT. As protein: CASSIGGGRLDTQYF.

CDR3 coding DNA: TGCGCCAGCAGCCAAGAGGCGGGACTCACAGATACGCAGTATTTT. It is translated as CASSQEAGLTDTQYF. The gene calls are TRBV4-3 and TRBJ2-3; maybe TRBD2 (6 bases). The V end lost 0 bases, the J end lost 2 bases, and 9 bases lay between the germline ends. This CDR3 has 15 amino acids. Germline V lookup: CDR1 LGHNA, CDR2 YSLEER.

This sequence joins TRBV24-1 and TRBJ1-3; no definite D call. The V and J ends lost 8 bases and 6 bases respectively, with 13 bases between them. This CDR3 has 13 amino acids. Germline CDR1 KGHDR, CDR2 SFDVKD. DNA of the CDR3: TGTGCCACCATTTTATCCGTAGAAAACACCATATATTTT. Amino acid sequence: CATILSVENTIYF.

The V call is TRBV2, the J call TRBJ2-7, with D perhaps matching TRBD2 (6 bases). The length of the CDR3 is 15 residues. Deletions cut 3 bases from V and 1 base from J, with 13 bases between. Germline CDR1 and CDR2: SNHLY and FYNNEI. The CDR3 region has the DNA TGTGCCAGCAGTGAGGACGGGAGCACTTCCTACGAGCAGTACGTC. It specifies CASSEDGSTSYEQYV.

The DNA of the CDR3 is TGCGCCAGCAGCCAAGCGCGAGTCGGGACAGGGTATTCACCCCTCCACTTT. It yields the protein CASSQARVGTGYSPLHF. The chain links TRBV4-1 to TRBJ1-6, with TRBD1 matching 9 bases. J was trimmed by 8 bases and V by 1 base; bases with no gene match: 9. The CDR3 spans 17 residues. Per germline, CDR1 MGHRA and CDR2 YSYEKL.

The CDR3 loop reads CASSLSWGGGGTDTQYF. CDR3 nucleotide sequence: TGTGCCAGCAGTTTATCCTGGGGCGGGGGGGGCACAGATACGCAGTATTTT. V is TRBV27 and J is TRBJ2-3; TRBD2 matches 9 bases. The CDR3 spans 17 residues. With 0 bases clipped from V and 1 base from J, the junction kept 5 bases outside the gene matches. Looked up from germline, CDR1 is MNHEY and CDR2 is SMNVEV (reference sequence).

The chain carries TRBV3-1 (or the pseudogene TRBV3-2) and TRBJ2-2, with D possibly being TRBD1 (7 bases). This CDR3 has 17 residues. Germline V gives CDR1 LGHDT, CDR2 YNNKEL (reference sequence). Between the trimmed V and J ends, which lost 0 bases and 4 bases, there was a span of 15 bases. The CDR3 protein is CASSQERFRGATGELFF. The CDR3 nucleotides read TGTGCCAGCAGCCAAGAGAGGTTCAGGGGGGCCACCGGGGAGCTGTTTTTT.

The chain carries TRBV15 and TRBJ2-3, with TRBD2 matching over 8 bases. This CDR3 contains 16 residues. Looked up from germline, CDR1 is LNHNV and CDR2 is YYDKDF (reference sequence). J was trimmed by 4 bases and V by 3 bases; bases with no gene match: 9. CDR3 DNA: TGTGCCACCAGCAGGGCCTTAGCGGGACTCTCAGATACGCAGTATTTT. This codes for CATSRALAGLSDTQYF.

J is TRBJ1-2 and V is TRBV7-8, with TRBD1 as a possible D gene (6 bases). The CDR3 is 13 residues long. Germline CDR1 SGHVS, CDR2 FQNEAQ. The ends were cut back, 5 bases at V and 6 bases at J, with 13 bases in the middle. Here the CDR3 reads CASSTEGGDGYTF. The CDR3 DNA reads as TGTGCCAGCAGCACCGAGGGGGGGGATGGCTACACCTTC.

This CDR3 is CSARYNEQFF. The CDR3 nucleotides read TGCAGTGCTCGGTACAATGAGCAGTTCTTC. The rearrangement uses TRBV20-1 and TRBJ2-1; no definite D call. The V end was cut by 5 bases, the J end by 4 bases, with 3 bases between. The CDR3 covers 10 residues. The germline V gene has CDR1 DFQATT and CDR2 SNEGSKA (reference sequence).

The V and J genes are TRBV24-1 and TRBJ2-3, with 9 bases identical to TRBD1. The CDR3 is made up of 16 amino acids. The V gene end was trimmed by 9 bases and the J gene end by 0 bases; junction bases not matched to a gene: 9. CDR1 and CDR2 from the germline V gene are KGHDR and SFDVKD. Here the CDR3 reads CATSGTGKSSTDTQYF. The CDR3 DNA is TGTGCCACCTCCGGGACAGGGAAATCTAGCACAGATACGCAGTATTTT.

There are a few counts of this clone. The chain recombines TRBV6-4 with TRBJ2-2, with D possibly TRBD1 on 6 matching bases. From germline, CDR1 is MRHNA and CDR2 SNTAGT. The V and J ends lost 2 bases and 5 bases respectively, with 9 bases between them. The CDR3 runs 14 residues. The CDR3 region is CASSDGGGTGELFF. CDR3 nucleotides: TGTGCCAGCAGTGACGGGGGCGGGACCGGGGAGCTGTTTTTT.

This sequence joins TRBV4-1 and TRBJ2-1; a weak D match, TRBD2 (5 bases). Trimming cost V 3 bases and J 8 bases, with 8 bases left between them. The CDR3 has 12 residues. Germline CDR1 is MGHRA and CDR2 is YSYEKL. In DNA, the CDR3 is TGCGCCAGCAGCCACCCGGAGGATGAGCAGTTCTTC. Translated, it gives CASSHPEDEQFF.

The V call is TRBV19, the J call TRBJ1-1; D remains unclear. The CDR3 loop spans 10 amino acids. V lost 9 bases, J lost 8 bases, and 10 bases lay in between. In germline, CDR1 is LNHDA, CDR2 SQIVND (reference sequence). This CDR3 reads CASGDSEAFF. CDR3 DNA: TGTGCCAGCGGGGATTCGGAAGCTTTCTTT.

Only a few counts were recorded for this clone. The gene calls are TRBV7-9 and TRBJ2-7; 9 positions agree with TRBD1. The CDR3 is 17 residues long. The junction had 13 bases not matched to a gene; V was cut back by 3 bases and J by 4 bases. Per germline, CDR1 SEHNR and CDR2 FQNEAQ (reference sequence). CDR3 in DNA: TGTGCCAGCAGCTTGGGAAAAACAGGGGGCACTAAATACGAGCAGTACTTC. Translation gives CASSLGKTGGTKYEQYF.

This chain links TRBV5-6 with TRBJ1-1; D may be TRBD1 (6 bases). V was shortened by 4 bases and J by 4 bases, with 11 bases between the two germline ends. CDR3 length: 13 residues. The germline V gene has CDR1 SGHDT and CDR2 YYEEEE. CDR3 DNA: TGTGCCAGCAGCCTTGGGGGGGCCACTGAAGCTTTCTTT. Protein sequence: CASSLGGATEAFF.

In the case of this clone: Mismatch with germline at one junction end may stem from a read error. The chain has TRBV10-3 and TRBJ1-5; tentatively, D is TRBD1 (5 bases). Germline V CDR1 and CDR2: ENHRY, SYGVKD. The CDR3 spans 13 residues. CDR3 region: CAIRGQINRPQHF. CDR3 nucleotides: TGTGCCATCAGAGGACAAATTAATCGGCCCCAGCATTTT.

The chain joins TRBV2 to TRBJ2-1; D remains unclear. Germline CDR1 and CDR2: SNHLY and FYNNEI. This CDR3 contains 12 residues. Trimming pared 5 bases from V and 1 base from J, leaving 3 bases between. CDR3 DNA sequence: TGTGCCAGCAGTTATTCCTACAATGAGCAGTTCTTC. It translates to CASSYSYNEQFF.